Listed here is a single TCR beta chain. Antigen specificity is unknown. Its ends do not fully match the called genes, so a read error is possible. This sample was included in a study of cytomegalovirus exposure and HLA in healthy donors. Germline V gives CDR1 KGHSH, CDR2 LQKENI. The CDR3 length is 16 residues. PCR used 60 Vbeta primers and 13 Jbeta primers. TCRdb keeps only in-frame clones here, not all; method: immunoSEQ multiplex PCR. The top ten hold 3.5% to 5% of the sample, which has 140,000 to 150,000 clones, approximately 80% seen once. Findings of the study overall: The study assumed roughly uniform donor sequencing depth for presence/absence analyses. Being indistinguishable, some V segments were excluded, TRBV6-2 and TRBV6-3 among them. Usually a TCR sequence was rare, but some public TCRs were found in many donors. Associated with HLA alleles at 0.05 false discovery rate in a later analysis were 16,951 TCR beta sequences.

The clonotype originates from a male donor in good health and CMV-seronegative. Sequenced sample: PBMCs. V is TRBV18 and J is TRBJ2-5; TRBD2 is a possible D gene (6 bases). The CDR3 is CASPPPGTQDGETQYF. DNA of the CDR3: TGTGCCAGCCCACCCCCCGGGACTCAGGATGGGGAGACCCAGTACTTC.